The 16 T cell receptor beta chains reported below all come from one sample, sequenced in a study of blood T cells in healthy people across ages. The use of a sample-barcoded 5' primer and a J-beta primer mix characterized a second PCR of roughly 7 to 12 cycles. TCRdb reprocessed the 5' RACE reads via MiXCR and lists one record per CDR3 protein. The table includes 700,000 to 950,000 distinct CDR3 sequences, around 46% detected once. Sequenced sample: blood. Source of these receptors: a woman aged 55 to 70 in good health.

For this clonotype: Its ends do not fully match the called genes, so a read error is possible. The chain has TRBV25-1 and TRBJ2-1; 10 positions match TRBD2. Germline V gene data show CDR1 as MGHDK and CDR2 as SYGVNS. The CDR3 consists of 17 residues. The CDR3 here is CASSASGRGSSYKEQFF. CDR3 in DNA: TGTGCCAGCAGTGCAAGCGGGAGGGGGAGCTCCTACAAGGAGCAGTTCTTC. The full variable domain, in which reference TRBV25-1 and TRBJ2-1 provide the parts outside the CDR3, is EADIYQTPRYLVIGTGKKITLECSQTMGHDKMYWYQQDPGMELHLIHYSYGVNSTEKGDLSSESTVSRIRTEHFPLTLESARPSHTSQYLCASSASGRGSSYKEQFFGPGTRLTVL.

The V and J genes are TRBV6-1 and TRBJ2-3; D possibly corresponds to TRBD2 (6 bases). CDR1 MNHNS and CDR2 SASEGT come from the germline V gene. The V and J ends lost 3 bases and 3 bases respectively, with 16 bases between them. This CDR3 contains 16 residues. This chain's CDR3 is CASSETNGGLTDTQYF. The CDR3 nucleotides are TGTGCCAGCAGTGAGACTAACGGGGGATTGACAGATACGCAGTATTTT.

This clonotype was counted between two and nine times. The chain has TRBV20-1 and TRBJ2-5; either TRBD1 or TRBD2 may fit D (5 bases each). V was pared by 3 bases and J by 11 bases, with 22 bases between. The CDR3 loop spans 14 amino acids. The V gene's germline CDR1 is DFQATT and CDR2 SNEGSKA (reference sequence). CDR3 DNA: TGCAGTGCTAGCGGGACGCGGTTGAGGAATGAGCAGTACTTC. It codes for CSASGTRLRNEQYF.

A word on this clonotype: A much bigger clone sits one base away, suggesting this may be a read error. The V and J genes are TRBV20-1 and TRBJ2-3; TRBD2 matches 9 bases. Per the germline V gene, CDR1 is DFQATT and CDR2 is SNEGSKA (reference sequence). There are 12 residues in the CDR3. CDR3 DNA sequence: TGCAGTGGGACTAGCGAAACAGATACGCGGTATTTT. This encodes CSGTSETDTRYF.

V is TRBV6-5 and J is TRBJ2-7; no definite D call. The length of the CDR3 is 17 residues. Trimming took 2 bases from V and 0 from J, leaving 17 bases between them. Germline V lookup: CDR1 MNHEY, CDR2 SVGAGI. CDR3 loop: CASSYRSLGSSSYEQYF. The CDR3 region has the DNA TGTGCCAGCAGTTACCGTTCGCTCGGAAGCAGCTCCTACGAGCAGTACTTC.

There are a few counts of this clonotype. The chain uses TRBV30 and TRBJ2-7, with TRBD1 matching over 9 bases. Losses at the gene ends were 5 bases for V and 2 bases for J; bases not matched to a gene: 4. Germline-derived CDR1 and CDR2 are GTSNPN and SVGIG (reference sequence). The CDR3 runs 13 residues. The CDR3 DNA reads TGTGCCTGGTTCGGGACAGGGACCTACGAGCAGTACTTC. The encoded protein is CAWFGTGTYEQYF.

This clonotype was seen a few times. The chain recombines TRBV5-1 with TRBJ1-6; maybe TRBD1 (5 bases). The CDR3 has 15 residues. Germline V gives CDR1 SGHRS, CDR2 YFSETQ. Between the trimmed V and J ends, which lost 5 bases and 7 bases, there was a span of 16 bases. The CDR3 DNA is TGCGCCAGCAGTCTTTCTCGGGACGGCAATTCACCCCTCCACTTT. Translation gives CASSLSRDGNSPLHF.

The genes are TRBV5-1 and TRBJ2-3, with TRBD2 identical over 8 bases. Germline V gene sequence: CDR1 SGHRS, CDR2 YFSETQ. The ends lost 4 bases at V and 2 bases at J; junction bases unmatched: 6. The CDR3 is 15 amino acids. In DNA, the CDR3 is TGCGCCAGCAGCGGGACGGGAGGGGACACAGATACGCAGTATTTT. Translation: CASSGTGGDTDTQYF.

The CDR3 region has the DNA TGTGCCAGCAGCTTAGGGACTAGCGGTAACGGGGAGCAGTACTTC. Its translation is CASSLGTSGNGEQYF. This chain links TRBV11-2 with TRBJ2-7, with 10 bases aligning to TRBD2. The trim removed 1 base at V and 7 bases at J, leaving 7 bases unmatched. Germline CDR1 and CDR2: SGHAT and FQNNGV. The CDR3 has 15 residues.

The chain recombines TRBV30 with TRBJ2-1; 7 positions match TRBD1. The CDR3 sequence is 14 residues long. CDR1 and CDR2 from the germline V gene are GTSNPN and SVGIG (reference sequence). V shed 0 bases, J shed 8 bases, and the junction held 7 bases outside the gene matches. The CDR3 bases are TGTGCCTGGAGTGTACAACAGGGGTTCCATGAGCAGTTCTTC. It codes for CAWSVQQGFHEQFF.

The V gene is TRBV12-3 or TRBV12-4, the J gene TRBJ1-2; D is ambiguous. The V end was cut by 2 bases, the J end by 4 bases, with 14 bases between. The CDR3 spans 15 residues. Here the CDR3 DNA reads TGTGCCAGCAGTTTATCCGGCACCCGCGCCTATGGCTACACCTTC. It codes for CASSLSGTRAYGYTF.

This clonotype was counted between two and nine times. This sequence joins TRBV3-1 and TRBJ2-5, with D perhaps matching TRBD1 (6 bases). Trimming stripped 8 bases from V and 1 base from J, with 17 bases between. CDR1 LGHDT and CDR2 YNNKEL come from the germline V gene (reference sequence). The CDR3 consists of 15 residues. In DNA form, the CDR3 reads TGTGCCAGCGGCCGGGTTCCAGGGGTCCAAGAGACCCAGTACTTC. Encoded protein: CASGRVPGVQETQYF.

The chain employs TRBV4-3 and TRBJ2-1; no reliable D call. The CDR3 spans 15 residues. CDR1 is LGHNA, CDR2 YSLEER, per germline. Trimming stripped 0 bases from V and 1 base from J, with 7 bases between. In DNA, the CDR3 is TGCGCCAGCAGCCAAGATGCTGGTTCCTACAATGAGCAGTTCTTC. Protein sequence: CASSQDAGSYNEQFF.

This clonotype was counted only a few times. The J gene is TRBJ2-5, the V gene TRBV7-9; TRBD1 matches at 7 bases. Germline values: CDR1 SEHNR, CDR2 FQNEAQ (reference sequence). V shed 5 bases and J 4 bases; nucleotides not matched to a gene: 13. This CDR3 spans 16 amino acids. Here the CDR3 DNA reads TGTGCCAGCAGCCCAGGGGCCGGACAGGTGGGAGAGACCCAGTACTTC. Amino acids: CASSPGAGQVGETQYF.

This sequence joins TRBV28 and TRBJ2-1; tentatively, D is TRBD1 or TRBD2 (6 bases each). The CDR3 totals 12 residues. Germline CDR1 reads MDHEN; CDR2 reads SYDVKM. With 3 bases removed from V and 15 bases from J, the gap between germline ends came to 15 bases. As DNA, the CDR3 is TGTGCCAGCAGTTTGAAGGGGGGTAGTCCGTTCTTC. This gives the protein CASSLKGGSPFF.

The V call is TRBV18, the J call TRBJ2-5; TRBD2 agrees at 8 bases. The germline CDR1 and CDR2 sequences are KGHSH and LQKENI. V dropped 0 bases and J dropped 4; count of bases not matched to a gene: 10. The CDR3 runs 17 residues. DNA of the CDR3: TGTGCCAGCTCACCACCCCGAGCGGGAGTTTTTGCAGAGACCCAGTACTTC. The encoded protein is CASSPPRAGVFAETQYF.